This TCR beta chain came from a study of cytomegalovirus exposure and HLA in healthy donors (dated by TCRdb to 2016 to 2017). Context from the whole study: An earlier analysis of approximately 590 of the donors reported 250 to 350 Gb of sequence data and about 100 million unique TCR beta sequences from 150 million to 200 million T cells. An early release covering roughly 600 HLA-typed donors comprised about 320 gigabases of sequencing data and around 80 million unique TCR sequences. Of the approximately 400 genotyped donors, 75% to 85% were placed in the genetic ancestry cluster associated with self-reported Caucasian donors. The aim of the study was to test whether cataloging public T cell receptors could identify signatures of past pathogen exposure. Using immunosequencing, the study profiled T cell repertoires from 550 to 750 subjects and related those repertoires to cytomegalovirus serostatus. In addition to the first cohort of 666 subjects, a separate validation cohort of 130 or so different subjects was used. To predict cytomegalovirus infection status, the study combined high-throughput TCR immunosequencing, statistical association of individual TCRs with disease status, and machine learning. To study patterns of TCR occurrence, a later analysis re-analyzed previously published TCR beta repertoires from around 700 donors and added high-resolution HLA genotyping. Rather than using new phenotypic data, the later analysis identified candidate immune exposures from TCR beta sequences and from how often those sequences occurred across donors. To decide whether each TCR beta V gene segment behaved as functional or pseudogenic, an earlier analysis of approximately 600 of the donors relied on high-throughput TCR beta sequencing. Donor age, sex, ethnicity and CMV serostatus were compiled alongside the repertoire data. A later genetic analysis took genome-wide SNP genotypes for about 55% of the roughly 700 donors and used that subset as a discovery cohort. All discovery cohort repertoires had been generated using a single sequencing platform. Both class I and class II loci were covered by HLA typing, at four-digit resolution. The number of donors typed differed by locus, with roughly 620-630 for A, B, C, DRB1 and DQB1, roughly 550 for DQA1, 600 to 610 for DPA1, and approximately 470 for DPB1. Four to six DR-DQ haplotypes were handled as single units for association and clustering because linkage in the cohort was strong. Across 398 genotyped donors of the cohort, an average of roughly 230,000 unique TCR beta nucleotide sequences per donor were sequenced, and approximately 19% of those sequences were non-productive.

The library was prepared using the immunoSEQ multiplex PCR assay. For the multiplex PCR, a mixture combining 60 forward primers for TCR Vbeta segments and 13 reverse primers for TCR Jbeta segments was used. The CDR3 region of rearranged TCR beta genes was amplified from genomic DNA by a multiplex PCR assay. On the Illumina HiSeq System, the amplified TCR beta libraries were sequenced as 87-base-pair reads. In the source study's methods: A later analysis tallied 80 million to 95 million unique TCR beta chains across the 666 repertoires, and approximately 9.9 million of those chains were shared by two or more donors. A nearest-neighbor algorithm error-corrected the raw reads and collapsed the reads into unique sequences, merging closely related sequences to remove PCR and sequencing errors. V, D and J gene segments were assigned by aligning CDR3 sequences to IMGT reference sequences. Each retained sequence needed at least a six-nucleotide match to both a V gene segment and a J gene segment. A rearrangement was called productive if the CDR3 had no stop codons and remained in frame with V and J, and every other rearrangement was called non-productive. Following IMGT convention, CDR3 was defined as the stretch from the second conserved V-encoded cysteine to the conserved J-encoded phenylalanine. The earlier analysis of around 640 of the donors excluded sequences that lacked an unambiguous match to a single V gene segment. An earlier analysis of a few hundred of the donors classified V segments as functional when productive rearrangements were above 56.7% and as segregating when the standard deviation between donors was above 5%. A statistical classification framework was developed to diagnose cytomegalovirus status using the catalog of TCR beta chain sequences. A later analysis assigned V and J genes by comparing TCR nucleotide sequences with IMGT/GENE-DB human TR gene sequences. A later analysis assigned CDR3 sequences and most-parsimonious VDJ recombination scenarios with the TCRdist pipeline. In a later analysis, each TCR beta chain was defined by its CDR3 amino acid sequence together with its V-gene family, and reads lacking a unique V-gene family were excluded. To address suspected cross-contamination and a sequencing artifact, a later analysis removed 450 to 700 highly shared, low-generation-probability nucleotide sequences. In a later analysis, a clonal expansion index was calculated for each public chain from normalized within-repertoire ranks of inferred template counts. In a later analysis, generation probabilities were computed with a VDJ recombination model fitted to out-of-frame rearrangements, and the resulting probabilities were checked against IGoR. In a later analysis, hypergeometric tests were used to score TCR-TCR, TCR-HLA and TCR-CMV co-occurrence, with a repertoire-size bias correction applied to TCR pairs. A later analysis estimated false discovery rates by permuting HLA or CMV assignments 20 times. In a later analysis, co-occurring TCRs were grouped using DBSCAN, and TCRdist sequence similarity was added for clustering within HLA-allele-positive subsets. Repertoires with fewer than 30,000 or more than 120,000 public chains, plus five repertoires with anomalous nucleotide sharing, were excluded from co-occurrence clustering. Drawn from immuneACCESS, this table holds only the in-frame rearrangements with V and J called that TCRdb kept. Clones are partly lost; checked studies trace under half to an unresolved V gene and leave the rest unexplained. The V and J calls and clone size were taken over from that table, and D and trimming were inferred from the DNA. This sample comprises 100,000 to 150,000 clones, more than 80% of them detected only once. 1% of the sample is held by the ten biggest clonotypes.

Via the germline V gene (reference sequence), CDR1 is GTSNPN and CDR2 SVGIG. The CDR3 spans 14 amino acids, including both terminal residues. The DNA shown is the 42-base CDR3, in frame from base 1. Deletion took 3 bases off V and 1 base off J, with a span of 10 bases between the germline ends. Points the paper makes about the study in general: In a later genetic analysis, a missense DCLRE1C variant was associated with V-gene and J-gene trimming of TCR beta chains, and the association was replicated in an independent cohort. In a later genetic analysis, fewer N-insertions in productive TCRs were reported among donors in an Asian-associated ancestry cluster than the roughly 700-donor mean. According to the authors, the approach could potentially be generalized to other disease states and immunological phenotypes. Specific HLA alleles were associated with more than 15,000 TCR beta sequences at a false discovery rate of 0.05 in a later analysis. Some IMGT-functional V segments, including TRBV6-2 and TRBV6-3, could not be distinguished by the 87-base-pair reads and were therefore excluded. Most TCR sequences were seen in very few donors, while some public TCRs were found in many individuals. In a later analysis, HLA-associated TCR beta chains showed more clonal expansion and lower generation probabilities than non-associated chains that were equally common. Presence/absence analyses assumed roughly uniform sequencing depth across donors, an assumption that may not hold. In a later analysis, several top co-occurrence clusters were reported to appear linked to parvovirus B19, influenza, CMV and Epstein-Barr virus. According to a later analysis, most CMV-associated TCR beta chains appeared to be HLA-restricted, and the HLA associations seemed to be driven largely by CMV exposure. In vitro tests confirmed that a few of the cytomegalovirus-associated TCR beta chains recognize cytomegalovirus antigens. The sequencing pipeline was judged likely to have produced a cluster of highly shared sequence variants as a technical artifact. Immune exposure information for the cohort was limited to CMV serostatus. Only TCR beta chains were sequenced in this cohort, and the absence of alpha or paired-chain data limited detectable features. Approximately 18 rarely observed V segments, including chromosome 9 orphons, were excluded from the earlier analysis of some 590 of the donors because counts were too low. In the study, approximately 160 TCR beta chains were listed as associated with cytomegalovirus. In a later analysis, the rate of TCR association differed among HLA loci, with DRB1 alleles having the most associated TCRs and HLA-C alleles having the fewest. When HLA alleles, especially DR and DQ, strongly co-occurred, TCR associations were difficult to assign to individual alleles. Because HLA typing was unavailable for some donors at each locus, only the typed subset was used in association tests. Linkage disequilibrium might explain the correlated functional status among segregating V segments, but an unknown experimental factor could not be ruled out. In both the original and validation cohorts, the classifier was reported to diagnose cytomegalovirus status with high specificity and sensitivity. Broadly in line with IMGT annotations, most TCR beta V segments showed up in productive rearrangements about 90% or about 30% of the time in an earlier analysis of some 590 of the donors. A further reported finding was that TCR beta sequences accurately predicted the HLA-A and HLA-B alleles for most subjects in the first cohort.

As for this clone: Its antigen is not yet known. This CDR3 is missing its conserved last phenylalanine or tryptophan, likely due to a read error.

The cohort comprised approximately 700 healthy bone marrow donors. Cohort members were all nominally healthy when sampled, although unrecorded immune exposures were likely present. The donor tested CMV seronegative, placing the donor among the 350 or so seronegative members of the cohort. Each donor provided a peripheral blood sample, and peripheral blood mononuclear cells were used for TCR beta sequencing. Genomic DNA was extracted from the blood cell samples with the Qiagen DNeasy Blood Extraction Kit. The receptor was derived from a man aged 35 to 55 in good health and CMV-seronegative. The specimen was PBMCs. The chain uses TRBV30 and TRBJ1-5, with the D gene not clear enough to name. CDR3 reads: CAWRGPGSNQPQHV. The sequence in DNA is TGTGCCTGGAGAGGGCCGGGAAGCAATCAGCCCCAGCATGTT.